The rows below give T cell receptor beta chains drawn from one sample of a study of shared clonotypes between healthy human individuals. The assay was immunoSEQ multiplex PCR, and TCRdb's table has in-frame clones only and misses some. The repertoire holds over a million clones, approximately 98.5% seen once, with 0.36% in the top ten. The sequenced sample consisted of naive CD4+ T cells sorted from blood. Receptor source: a young man in good health. CDR3s include the opening cysteine and the closing phenylalanine or tryptophan. Each record gives: V gene, clone size, CDR3 length, D gene, J gene, CDR3 DNA, CDR3 protein. The D gene is left open where the match is weak. Only some rows state a clone size, as once, few, many or a class for expanded clones.

>TRBV6-1|NA|14|NA|TRBJ1-2
TGTGCCAGCAGTGAAGCGGTGAGGGACTGGGGCTACACCTTC
CASSEAVRDWGYTF
>TRBV9|NA|15|NA|TRBJ1-2
TGTGCCAGCAGCGTAGAAGGAGGGGGGAGGTATGGCTACACCTTC
CASSVEGGGRYGYTF
>TRBV25-1|once|16|TRBD2|TRBJ2-3
TGTGCCAGCAGTGACCCTTGGACTAGCGGCACAGATACGCAGTATTTT
CASSDPWTSGTDTQYF
>TRBV19|NA|14|NA|TRBJ1-2
TGTGCCAGTAGTATGATGGCTGGGGGCTATGGCTACACCTTC
CASSMMAGGYGYTF
>TRBV7-8|NA|15|NA|TRBJ2-7
TGTGCCAGCAGCTTAGAATCACAGGGTTTCTACGAGCAGTACTTC
CASSLESQGFYEQYF
>TRBV28|NA|16|NA|TRBJ2-7
TGTGCCAGCAGTTTATTCCCCGGGCAGCGATCCTACGAGCAGTACTTC
CASSLFPGQRSYEQYF
>TRBV5-1|NA|16|NA|TRBJ1-2
TGCGCCAGCAGCTTGGCCCCGACGGGTACGGAGGATGGCTACACCTTC
CASSLAPTGTEDGYTF
>TRBV29-1|NA|12|NA|TRBJ1-1
TGCAGCGTTGTCTCTCACTCAAGGGAGGCTTTCTTT
CSVVSHSREAFF
>TRBV28|NA|14|NA|TRBJ1-2
TGTGCCAGCAGTTTCTTACAGTATGAGAGAGGCTACACCTTC
CASSFLQYERGYTF
>TRBV7-2|NA|15|NA|TRBJ2-1
TGTGCCAGCAGCATGGGGGTGAGCTCCTACAATGAGCAGTTCTTC
CASSMGVSSYNEQFF
>TRBV11-2|NA|17|TRBD2|TRBJ2-2
TGTGCCAGCAGCTCTTTTGGGCGGGAGGGTTACACCGGGGAGCTGTTTTTT
CASSSFGREGYTGELFF
>TRBV9|NA|14|NA|TRBJ2-7
TGTGCCAGCAGCCCACAGGGTAGCTCCTACGAGCAGTACTTC
CASSPQGSSYEQYF
>TRBV29-1|NA|12|NA|TRBJ2-3
TGCAGCGCGCGTGAAAGCACAGATACGCAGTATTTT
CSARESTDTQYF
>TRBV2|NA|13|NA|TRBJ1-1
TGTGCCAGCAGTCCCACCGGGTACACTGAAGCTTTCTTT
CASSPTGYTEAFF